The clone carrying this T cell receptor (beta chain) was seen more than once but under ten times. Libraries were prepared by immunoSEQ multiplex PCR; TCRdb keeps only in-frame clonotypes and omits some of them. The sample consists of approximately 22,000 clones, roughly 80% of them appearing once. Documented time point: cycle 4 day 1 (C4D1), after five to seven weeks of nivolumab. There was relapse after autologous stem cell transplantation in every patient, and there was variation in brentuximab vedotin exposure. Relapsed/refractory classical Hodgkin lymphoma patients had complete, partial or progressive responses. The germline V and J ends were trimmed by 6 bases and 0 bases, with 8 bases remaining between them. The germline V gene encodes CDR1 SGHTA and CDR2 FQGNSA. The CDR3 extends over 14 amino acids. These data come from a study of PD-1 blockade in classical Hodgkin lymphoma.

The chain is built from TRBV7-2 and TRBJ2-2; D is undetermined. The source of this sequence is a human donor with classical Hodgkin lymphoma. The sample in question was peripheral blood mononuclear cells (PBMCs), obtained before the fourth cycle of nivolumab. The CDR3 DNA reads as TGTGCCAGCAGTTTCGGACCGAACACCGGGGAGCTGTTTTTT. Protein: CASSFGPNTGELFF. Combining the CDR3 with reference TRBV7-2 and TRBJ2-2 gives the whole variable domain GAGVSQSPSNKVTEKGKDVELRCDPISGHTALYWYRQSLGQGLEFLIYFQGNSAPDKSGLPSDRFSAERTGGSVSTLTIQRTQQEDSAVYLCASSFGPNTGELFFGEGSRLTVL.